The TCR beta chain described here comes from a study of T cell repertoires in cytomegalovirus infection (dated by TCRdb to about 2019). Concerning the study at large: Alongside well-studied HLA-B-restricted epitopes, the peptide stimulations were aimed at recently identified HLA-C-restricted CMV epitopes, whose presentation resists viral immunomodulation. Donor HLA type was relevant to the analysis, as public TCR beta signatures indicated carriage of CMV infection together with the matching HLA type. Findings and caveats that apply to the study as a whole: In the ex vivo response, HLA-C-restricted CMV-specific TCR beta clonotypes were dominant, and in two of eight donors the single most frequent clonotype came from this HLA-C-restricted group. Carriers of CMV infection plus the relevant HLA type were discriminated by the cumulative frequency of public TCR beta family members in the study cohort and in an independent 352-donor cohort.

V drops 2 bases and J drops 14 bases, leaving 7 bases in between. The germline V gene encodes CDR1 MNHEY and CDR2 SVGAGI. The CDR3, from cysteine to phenylalanine, totals 11 residues. Just CDR3 DNA is preserved here, 33 bases in frame from base 1. What this sample's treatment or condition label stands for: in vitro stimulation with specific CMV peptide epitopes to enrich CMV-specific T cells. As to this clonotype: Its antigen remains unidentified. There are no base qualities to consult, and no much larger clone falls within one base.

The reads were generated on an Illumina HiSeq 1500. TCRdb reprocessing: public reads trimmed at Q25 with fastp, clones called with MiXCR, in-frame beta chains kept. All rows with the same CDR3 protein become a single entry with the most common DNA and genes. The sample contains roughly 700,000 distinct CDR3 sequences, roughly 30% of them found a single time. The ten largest clones capture 15% to 20% of the sample. In this chain, TRBV6-5 is recombined with TRBJ1-6, with the D segment identity uncertain. The receptor's source is a human donor in good health (CMV status not recorded). Some clones in this sample may be carry-over from other donors' samples. The sample in question was cultured PBMCs, obtained from culture after CMV antigen stimulation. The CDR3 has the sequence CASSYGESLHF. The bases read TGTGCCAGCAGTTACGGGGAGTCCCTCCACTTT.